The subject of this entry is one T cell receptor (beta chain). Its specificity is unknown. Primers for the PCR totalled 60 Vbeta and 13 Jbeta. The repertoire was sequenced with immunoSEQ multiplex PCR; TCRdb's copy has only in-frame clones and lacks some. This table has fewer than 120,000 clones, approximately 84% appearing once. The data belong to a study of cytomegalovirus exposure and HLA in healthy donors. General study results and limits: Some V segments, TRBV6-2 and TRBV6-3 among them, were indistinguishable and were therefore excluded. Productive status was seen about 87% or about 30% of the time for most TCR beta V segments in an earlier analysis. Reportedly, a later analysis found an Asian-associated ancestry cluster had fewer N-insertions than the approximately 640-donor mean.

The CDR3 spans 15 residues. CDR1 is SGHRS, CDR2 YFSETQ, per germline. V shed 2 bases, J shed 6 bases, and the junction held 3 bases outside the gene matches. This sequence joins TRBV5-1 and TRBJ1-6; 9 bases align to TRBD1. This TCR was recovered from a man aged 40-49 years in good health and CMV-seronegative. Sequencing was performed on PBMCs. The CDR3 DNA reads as TGCGCCAGCAGCTTCGCGGGACAGGGTAATTCACCCCTCCACTTT. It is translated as CASSFAGQGNSPLHF.